This TCR beta chain was recovered during a study of breast tumors, draining lymph nodes, adjacent tissues. Trimming pared 5 bases from V and 3 bases from J, leaving 13 bases between. This CDR3 comprises 13 residues. Germline values: CDR1 GTSNPN, CDR2 SVGIG (reference sequence). MiXCR, run by TCRdb on the multiplex PCR reads, gives a single entry per CDR3 protein. The sample holds 55,000 to 75,000 distinct CDR3 sequences, over 40% seen once. The origin of this receptor is a female donor with breast cancer. Some clones in this sample may be carry-over from other donors' samples. The gene calls are TRBV30 and TRBJ1-2; tentatively, D is TRBD1 (6 bases). Sequencing was done on a sample of breast tumor tissue. The CDR3 loop is CAWRGGLDYGYTF. In DNA, the CDR3 is TGTGCCTGGCGTGGGGGCTTGGACTATGGCTACACCTTC.